The 7 T cell receptor beta chains below come from one sample, sequenced in a study of CD8+ T cells in alopecia areata. The CD4+ cells of about five biomarker-study patients went through sorting. This sorting yielded CD25+CD127- cells. After isolation, RNA underwent reverse transcription to generate cDNA as the sequencing template. The protocol was immunoSEQ multiplex PCR, while the TCRdb copy is restricted to in-frame clones and leaves out a portion. This sample has roughly 40,000 clones, with 45% to 70% found just once. Sequencing was performed on CD4+ Tregs sorted from blood. Receptors originate from a human donor with alopecia areata.

DNA of the CDR3: TGTGCCAGCAGTGAATCTCTCGGAACAGGGGGTTACGAGCAGTACTTC. Its protein is CASSESLGTGGYEQYF. The chain carries TRBV25-1 and TRBJ2-5, with 8 bases aligning to TRBD1. With the DNA end fitting TRBJ2-7 better, the J assignment may be wrong. The germline V gene encodes CDR1 MGHDK and CDR2 SYGVNS. The CDR3 extends over 16 amino acids.

The chain carries TRBV29-1 and TRBJ2-1; 13 positions match TRBD2. V gave up 5 bases and J gave up 8 bases; unmatched junction bases: 12. CDR1 is SQVTM and CDR2 is ANQGSEA in the germline V gene. This CDR3 comprises 16 residues. CDR3 coding DNA: TGCAGCGTTACCCCTAGGACTAGCGGGAGTCGCGATGAGCAGTTCTTC. It yields the protein CSVTPRTSGSRDEQFF.

The chain combines TRBV6-6 with TRBJ1-1; 8 positions agree with TRBD1. J lost 6 bases, V lost 5 bases, and 8 bases had no gene match. The CDR3 runs to 14 residues. Germline values: CDR1 MNHNY, CDR2 SVGAGI (reference sequence). CDR3 amino acids: CASSPDRVLSEAFF. The CDR3 DNA is TGTGCCAGCAGTCCGGACAGGGTTCTCTCTGAAGCTTTCTTT.

V gene TRBV5-1 combines with J gene TRBJ2-7; perhaps TRBD2 as D (6 bases). Germline V gene lookup returns CDR1 SGHRS and CDR2 YFSETQ. This CDR3 has 14 residues. The ends were cut back, 0 bases at V and 5 bases at J, with 12 bases in the middle. The CDR3 reads CASSLGGARDEQYF. The CDR3, as DNA: TGCGCCAGCAGCTTGGGCGGGGCGCGGGACGAGCAGTACTTC.

There are a few counts of this clone. The rearrangement uses TRBV5-1 and TRBJ1-2, with 8 bases that match TRBD1. CDR3 length: 17 residues. After removal of 1 base from V and 6 bases from J, the junction contained 14 bases not matched to a gene. Germline V lookup: CDR1 SGHRS, CDR2 YFSETQ. CDR3 DNA sequence: TGCGCCAGCAGCTTGAATCCATCCGACAGGGGCAGTAATGGCTACACCTTC. The encoded protein is CASSLNPSDRGSNGYTF.

This clone occurred a few times. The gene calls are TRBV7-2 and TRBJ2-7; 8 bases line up with TRBD2. CDR1 SGHTA and CDR2 FQGNSA come from the germline V gene. There are 15 residues in the CDR3. Trimming took 5 bases from V and 2 from J; bases not matched to a gene: 8. CDR3 sequence reads: CASSPGLVLTYEQYF. The CDR3, as DNA: TGTGCCAGCAGCCCGGGACTAGTCCTTACCTACGAGCAGTACTTC. Full variable domain (outside the CDR3, taken from reference TRBV7-2 and TRBJ2-7): GAGVSQSPSNKVTEKGKDVELRCDPISGHTALYWYRQSLGQGLEFLIYFQGNSAPDKSGLPSDRFSAERTGGSVSTLTIQRTQQEDSAVYLCASSPGLVLTYEQYFGPGTRLTVT.

The chain links TRBV2 to TRBJ2-2; no definite D call. Germline CDR1 SNHLY, CDR2 FYNNEI. Trimming removed 7 bases from V and 6 bases from J, with 6 bases in between. This CDR3 is 11 amino acids long. This CDR3 reads CASTYAGELFF. In DNA, the CDR3 is TGTGCCAGCACTTACGCCGGGGAGCTGTTTTTT.